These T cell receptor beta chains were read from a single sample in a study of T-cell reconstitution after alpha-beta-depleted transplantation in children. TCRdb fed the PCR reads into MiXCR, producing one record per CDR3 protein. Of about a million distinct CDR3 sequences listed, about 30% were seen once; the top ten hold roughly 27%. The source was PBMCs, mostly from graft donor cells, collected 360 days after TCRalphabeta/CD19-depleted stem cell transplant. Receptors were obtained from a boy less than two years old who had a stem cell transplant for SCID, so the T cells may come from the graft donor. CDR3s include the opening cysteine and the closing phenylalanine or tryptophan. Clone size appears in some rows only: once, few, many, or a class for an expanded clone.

CASSPSVAGGLGYTF | 15 | NA | TRBJ1-2 | TRBV12-3/TRBV12-4
CSATQGRGYEQYF | 13 | NA | TRBJ2-7 | TRBV20-1
CSARTGANHNEQFF | 14 | few | TRBJ2-1 | TRBV20-1
CASSFTGGSLDEQYF | 15 | NA | TRBJ2-7 | TRBV7-2
CASSPRRVGYTEAFF | 15 | few | TRBJ1-1 | TRBV12-3/TRBV12-4
CASSLSPGQLKTQYF | 15 | NA | TRBJ2-5 | TRBV5-1
CATRTGNRTTYEQYF | 15 | NA | TRBJ2-7 | TRBV10-3
CASSLLPGLAEETQYF | 16 | NA | TRBJ2-5 | TRBV5-1
CASSSAYHEQYF | 12 | few | TRBJ2-7 | TRBV12-3/TRBV12-4
CASSYGAGYEKLFF | 14 | few | TRBJ1-4 | TRBV6-5
CSVDTPGQGRQETQYF | 16 | NA | TRBJ2-5 | TRBV29-1
CSARFYAWAPTEAFF | 15 | NA | TRBJ1-1 | TRBV20-1
CASSLLPSQADTEAFF | 16 | NA | TRBJ1-1 | TRBV7-3
CASSSPVPGQGFKNIQYF | 18 | few | TRBJ2-4 | TRBV28
CAAGQGLHEQYF | 12 | NA | TRBJ2-7 | TRBV10-3
CASSLGWVRGHEQYF | 15 | once | TRBJ2-7 | TRBV11-2
CASSLGGPQIPGELFF | 16 | NA | TRBJ2-2 | TRBV5-1
CATSDLYREFF | 11 | NA | TRBJ2-1 | TRBV24-1
CSASRRRLAATYEQYF | 16 | few | TRBJ2-7 | TRBV20-1
CSARGVQGFNSPLHF | 15 | few | TRBJ1-6 | TRBV20-1
CASSLDSTLNTEAFF | 15 | NA | TRBJ1-1 | TRBV5-1
CASSLGGPFTGELFF | 15 | few | TRBJ2-2 | TRBV5-1
CASSLGADQETQYF | 14 | few | TRBJ2-5 | TRBV12-3/TRBV12-4
CASSCLESGCYGYTF | 15 | few | TRBJ1-2 | TRBV27
CSASRDSTYEQYF | 13 | NA | TRBJ2-7 | TRBV20-1
CASSDYWRYREYQETQYF | 18 | once | TRBJ2-5 | TRBV2
CASRRQGDHYGYTF | 14 | NA | TRBJ1-2 | TRBV12-3/TRBV12-4
CASSPGRGVGNEQFF | 15 | NA | TRBJ2-1 | TRBV18
CASSRGTGGGYTF | 13 | NA | TRBJ1-2 | TRBV5-6
CASSFNPAGNEQFF | 14 | few | TRBJ2-1 | TRBV5-1
CASSWEGGQSYGYTF | 15 | NA | TRBJ1-2 | TRBV6-5
CASSHTTGGAANQETQYF | 18 | many | TRBJ2-5 | TRBV28
CATSRVGYEQYF | 12 | NA | TRBJ2-7 | TRBV15
CASSPPTGWAYEQYF | 15 | NA | TRBJ2-7 | TRBV18
CSARVRGRTEAFF | 13 | NA | TRBJ1-1 | TRBV20-1
CASSLGLWETQYF | 13 | few | TRBJ2-5 | TRBV11-1
CASNLGASGAKNIQYF | 16 | few | TRBJ2-4 | TRBV12-3/TRBV12-4
CAIKETSGYTQYF | 13 | NA | TRBJ2-3 | TRBV10-3
CSAVLPGLSTEQYF | 14 | NA | TRBJ2-7 | TRBV20-1
CASSGRTGVYEQYF | 14 | few | TRBJ2-7 | TRBV5-1
CSGGLETHEQYF | 12 | NA | TRBJ2-7 | TRBV29-1
CSASGLVTDTQYF | 13 | NA | TRBJ2-3 | TRBV20-1
CSSTSWGNEQFF | 12 | NA | TRBJ2-1 | TRBV29-1
CASSHRQAQETQYF | 14 | many | TRBJ2-5 | TRBV4-3
CASSAARVADTQYF | 14 | few | TRBJ2-3 | TRBV5-1
CASSSLVSGSHEQYF | 15 | NA | TRBJ2-7 | TRBV7-2
CASSLAQGGQFF | 12 | few | TRBJ2-1 | TRBV12-3/TRBV12-4
CASSNDRQNTGELFF | 15 | NA | TRBJ2-2 | TRBV28
CSASTGLQPQHF | 12 | few | TRBJ1-5 | TRBV20-1
CASTPAGHQETQYF | 14 | NA | TRBJ2-5 | TRBV12-3/TRBV12-4
CASSFLNSRDGPYEQYF | 17 | NA | TRBJ2-7 | TRBV12-3/TRBV12-4
CASSYSPNYGYTF | 13 | many | TRBJ1-2 | TRBV28